The 15 T cell receptor gamma chains listed next were all sequenced from one sample in a study of Vδ1+ human thymocytes. Study-wide findings and caveats: Thymic TRG and TRD repertoires appeared highly polyclonal, with Gaussian CDR3 length distributions.

These receptors' targets are unknown. The template was reverse-transcribed extracted RNA. Multiplex PCR used pooled V-gene forward primers and a constant-region reverse primer to amplify CDR3s. TCRdb fed the multiplex PCR reads to CATT. The table lists approximately 11,000 gamma-chain clones, 43% of them singletons, with 2% in the top ten. Source material: Vdelta1+ gamma-delta thymocytes from the thymus. Subset reported: FACS-sorted CD3+ TCRalphabeta- TCRVdelta1+ TCRVdelta2- thymocytes. These receptors were collected from a boy under two years old who had congenital heart surgery.

This rearrangement joins TRGV4 to TRGJ1 or TRGJ2. CDR3 length: 15 residues. Trimming cost V 0 bases and J 6 bases; bases outside gene matches: 11. Looked up from germline, CDR1 is EGSTGY and CDR2 is YDSYTSSV. In nucleotides, the CDR3 is TGTGCCACCTGGGATGGGCTTGTGGTTGGTTATAAGAAACTCTTT. It is translated as CATWDGLVVGYKKLF.

The chain couples TRGV3 to TRGJ1 or TRGJ2. Germline V lookup: CDR1 VTNTFY, CDR2 YDVSTARD (reference sequence). The trim removed 4 bases at V and 0 bases at J, leaving 6 bases unmatched. The CDR3 has 14 residues. The CDR3 DNA follows: TGTGCCACCTGGGAGCTCGAGAATTATTATAAGAAACTCTTT. Protein sequence: CATWELENYYKKLF.

The rearrangement joins TRGV3 to TRGJ1 or TRGJ2. Assignment of the J gene here rests on matching the DNA to germline, because TCRdb gives none. The germline V gene has CDR1 VTNTFY and CDR2 YDVSTARD (reference sequence). The CDR3 consists of 15 residues. V shed 1 base and J 3 bases; nucleotides not matched to a gene: 9. DNA of the CDR3: TGTGCCACCTGGGACAGACGCCCAAGTTATTATAAGAAACTCTTT. This codes for CATWDRRPSYYKKLF.

The table lists this clone with a count of one. Its ends do not fully match the called genes, so a read error is possible. This sequence joins TRGV9 and TRGJ1 or TRGJ2. As TCRdb names no J gene, one was assigned here on the basis of a DNA match to germline. The V gene's germline CDR1 is GITISATS and CDR2 ISYDGTV (reference sequence). The CDR3 sequence is 11 residues long. The CDR3 bases are TGTGCCTGGTGGGATGTCATGGAGAAACTCTTT. It specifies CAWWDVMEKLF.

This clone was seen more than once but under ten times. The same CDR3 is also encoded by other DNA sequences in this sample. The chain has TRGV9 and TRGJ1 or TRGJ2. The V gene end was trimmed by 0 bases and the J gene end by 4 bases; junction bases not matched to a gene: 6. From germline, CDR1 is GITISATS and CDR2 ISYDGTV (reference sequence). CDR3 length: 14 residues. CDR3 DNA sequence: TGTGCCTTGTGGGAGGTGCATGGGTATTATAAGAAACTCTTT. Protein sequence: CALWEVHGYYKKLF.

This clone has just a few counts. The genes are TRGV5 and TRGJ1 or TRGJ2. Here the J gene came from matching the DNA to germline, since TCRdb omits it. CDR1 is VINAFY, CDR2 YDVSNSKD, per germline. This CDR3 comprises 11 residues. V lost 0 bases, J lost 11 bases, and 4 bases stayed unmatched. The CDR3 DNA is TGTGCCACCTGGGACAGGCTCCAGAAACTCTTT. Protein: CATWDRLQKLF.

V usage is TRGV5 and J usage is TRGJ1 or TRGJ2. Here the J gene was assigned by germline matching of the DNA, as TCRdb has none. V gave up 0 bases and J gave up 2 bases; unmatched junction bases: 7. The CDR3 consists of 15 residues. CDR1 is VINAFY and CDR2 is YDVSNSKD in the germline V gene. This chain's CDR3 is CATWDRPVDYYKKLF. The CDR3 DNA is TGTGCCACCTGGGACAGGCCTGTGGATTATTATAAGAAACTCTTT.

The chain links TRGV8 to TRGJ1 or TRGJ2. Here the J gene came from matching the DNA to germline, since TCRdb omits it. The CDR3 is made up of 11 amino acids. Losses at the gene ends were 3 bases for V and 8 bases for J; bases not matched to a gene: 4. Germline V lookup: CDR1 VENAVY, CDR2 YDSYNSRV. In DNA, the CDR3 is TGTGCCACCTGGGATGTCGATAAGAAACTCTTT. This sequence encodes CATWDVDKKLF.

This chain connects TRGV8 to TRGJ1 or TRGJ2. The J gene, missing from TCRdb, was assigned here through DNA to germline matching. CDR1 and CDR2 from the germline V gene are VENAVY and YDSYNSRV. The CDR3 spans 13 residues. V was pared by 0 bases and J by 8 bases, with 7 bases of the junction left unmatched. The CDR3 nucleotides are TGTGCCACCTGGGATAGGCCGGGCCATAAGAAACTCTTT. Protein sequence: CATWDRPGHKKLF.

The J gene is TRGJ1 or TRGJ2, the V gene TRGV8. No J segment appears in TCRdb, so it was assigned here by matching the sequence to germline. The CDR3 spans 13 residues. The V segment lost 1 base and the J segment 6 bases; nucleotides outside the gene matches: 6. Germline loops: CDR1 VENAVY, CDR2 YDSYNSRV. The CDR3 reads CATWDSLLYKKLF. DNA for the CDR3: TGTGCCACCTGGGATAGCTTGCTTTATAAGAAACTCTTT.

This clone has a handful of counts. This chain joins TRGV4 and TRGJ1 or TRGJ2. The J segment lost 5 bases and the V segment lost 3 bases, leaving 4 bases of the junction unmatched. The V gene's germline CDR1 is EGSTGY and CDR2 YDSYTSSV. This CDR3 comprises 12 residues. CDR3 nucleotide sequence: TGTGCCACCTGGGATAGTCATTATAAGAAACTCTTT. Translated: CATWDSHYKKLF.

About this clone: The sample has other DNA sequences that encode this CDR3 too. V is TRGV4 and J is TRGJ1 or TRGJ2. The J gene is not listed in TCRdb, so it was assigned here from a DNA match to germline. CDR3 size: 13 residues. Germline CDR1 EGSTGY, CDR2 YDSYTSSV. Trimming took 1 base from V and 7 from J; bases not matched to a gene: 7. The CDR3 spells CATWDGGVYKKLF. The CDR3 coding sequence is TGTGCCACCTGGGATGGAGGGGTGTATAAGAAACTCTTT.

The chain has TRGV5 and TRGJ1 or TRGJ2. TCRdb leaves out the J gene; it was filled in here by matching the DNA to germline. The CDR3 is 14 residues long. CDR1 and CDR2 from the germline V gene are VINAFY and YDVSNSKD. The junction had 8 bases not matched to a gene; V was cut back by 2 bases and J by 4 bases. The CDR3 sequence: CATWDNRGYYKKLF. In DNA, the CDR3 is TGTGCCACCTGGGACAATCGAGGGTATTATAAGAAACTCTTT.

The J segment was not called; the V segment is TRGV4. The length of the CDR3 is 10 residues. Germline V gene sequence: CDR1 EGSTGY, CDR2 YDSYTSSV. CDR3: CATWDGLWLF. CDR3 in DNA: TGTGCCACCTGGGACGGGCTTTGGCTCTTT.

This clone was observed a handful of times. This sequence joins TRGV9 and TRGJ1 or TRGJ2. With V trimmed by 5 bases and J by 10 bases, 8 bases remained unmatched. CDR3 size: 11 residues. Germline V gene lookup returns CDR1 GITISATS and CDR2 ISYDGTV (reference sequence). The CDR3, as DNA: TGTGCCTTGTGGGTCCAGCGGAAGAAACTCTTT. Protein product: CALWVQRKKLF.